In its sample, the clone carrying this T cell receptor (beta chain) was seen a few times. Its antigen is undetermined. Germline and genes: mouse. The CDR3 is cut off 4 residues early in the read; its end comes from the germline J gene. Sequencing used cDNA as its template, made by extracting RNA and reverse transcribing it. Generated by immunoSEQ multiplex PCR, the TCRdb table keeps only in-frame clones and is missing some. The record shows more than 90,000 clones for this sample, with no singletons present. The entry originates in a study of CD8+ T cells in alopecia areata. Study-level information: Recipient mice, approximately 6-11-week-old female C3H/HeJ animals, received skin from roughly 6-12-month-old C3H/HeJ graft donors with spontaneous alopecia. Study results and limitations: In scalp samples, resident alphabeta T cells of normal skin are also sequenced. Mice gave a clearer picture of TCR sharing than patients did, possibly for HLA-related reasons. Especially in alopecia totalis/universalis, lesional scalp showed greater clonality than normal scalp did.

The germline V gene encodes CDR1 NNHDY and CDR2 SYVADS. The CDR3 runs 15 residues. V was cut by 3 bases and J by 0 bases, with 11 bases left in between. This clonotype was obtained from a C3H/HeJ mouse with alopecia areata. Strain haplotype at MHC: H2-k. The sequenced sample was lesional skin. J is TRBJ2-3 and V is TRBV13-3; D is perhaps TRBD2 (6 bases). The covered CDR3 bases are TGTGCCAGCAGTGCTGACTGGCATAGTGCAGAA. It specifies CASSADWHSAE. The CDR3 reads in full as CASSADWHSAETLYF.